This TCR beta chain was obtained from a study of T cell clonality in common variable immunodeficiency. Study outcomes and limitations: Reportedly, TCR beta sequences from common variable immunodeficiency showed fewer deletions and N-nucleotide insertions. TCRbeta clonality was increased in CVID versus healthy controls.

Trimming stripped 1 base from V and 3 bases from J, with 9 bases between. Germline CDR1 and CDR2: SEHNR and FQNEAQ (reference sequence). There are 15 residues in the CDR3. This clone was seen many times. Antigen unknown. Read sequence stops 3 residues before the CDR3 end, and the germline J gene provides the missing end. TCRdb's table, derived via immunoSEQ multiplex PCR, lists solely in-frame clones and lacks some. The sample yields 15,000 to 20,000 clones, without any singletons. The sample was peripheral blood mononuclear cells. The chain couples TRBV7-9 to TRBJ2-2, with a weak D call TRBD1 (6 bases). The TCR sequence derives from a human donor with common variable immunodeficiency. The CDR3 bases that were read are TGTGCCAGCAGCTTAGAACAGGGCTACACCGGGGAG. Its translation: CASSLEQGYTGE. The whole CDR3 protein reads CASSLEQGYTGELFF.